The clone carrying this TCR beta chain showed up just a few times. Amplification targeted TCR beta CDR3 regions from RNA transcripts. Carried out on the TCR CDR3, a first-round RT-PCR used the HTBI primer set. MiXCR, applied by TCRdb to the multiplex PCR reads, yields one record per CDR3 protein. Counted here are roughly 380,000 distinct CDR3 sequences, 13% occurring once; the ten biggest clones make up about 20%. The sample is drawn from a study of T cells in Graves' hyperthyroidism and ophthalmopathy. Study in general: Blood from the periphery was taken at initial diagnosis, before any treatment.

Criteria for exclusion of patients were uncontrolled infection, other autoimmune disease, pregnancy or lactation. Germline loops: CDR1 DFQATT, CDR2 SNEGSKA (reference sequence). Trimming shortened V by 6 bases and J by 7 bases, and 22 bases separated the two germline ends. The CDR3 sequence is 15 residues long. The material sequenced was blood. V usage is TRBV20-1 and J usage is TRBJ2-1; perhaps TRBD2 as D (7 bases). This receptor was identified in a man aged 30 to 39 with Graves' hyperthyroidism that later progressed to Graves' ophthalmopathy. The CDR3 nucleotides are TGCAGTGCGGGAAAGGGGGGGGGGGCAGGGAATGAGCAGTTCTTC. The encoded protein is CSAGKGGGAGNEQFF.